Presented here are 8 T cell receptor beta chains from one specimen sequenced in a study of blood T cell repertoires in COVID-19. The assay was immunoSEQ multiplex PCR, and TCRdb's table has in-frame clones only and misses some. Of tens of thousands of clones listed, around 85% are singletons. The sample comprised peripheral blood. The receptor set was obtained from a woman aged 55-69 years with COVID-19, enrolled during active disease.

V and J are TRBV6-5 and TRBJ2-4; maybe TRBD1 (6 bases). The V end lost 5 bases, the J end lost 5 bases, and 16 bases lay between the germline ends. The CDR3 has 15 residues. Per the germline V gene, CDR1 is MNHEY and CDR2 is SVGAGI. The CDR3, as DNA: TGTGCCAGCAGTCGAGACAGGAGACGGGAAAACATTCAGTACTTC. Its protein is CASSRDRRRENIQYF.

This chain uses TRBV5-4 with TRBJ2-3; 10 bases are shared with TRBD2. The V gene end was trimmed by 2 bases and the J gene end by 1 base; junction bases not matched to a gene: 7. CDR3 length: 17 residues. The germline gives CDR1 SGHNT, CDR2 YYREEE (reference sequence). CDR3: CASSFGTLAGGTDTQYF. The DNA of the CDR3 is TGTGCCAGCAGCTTTGGGACCCTAGCGGGGGGCACAGATACGCAGTATTTT.

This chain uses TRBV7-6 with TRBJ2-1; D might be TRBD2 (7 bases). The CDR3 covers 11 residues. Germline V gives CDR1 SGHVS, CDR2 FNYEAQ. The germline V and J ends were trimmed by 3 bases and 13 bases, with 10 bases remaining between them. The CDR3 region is CASSLAGAQFF. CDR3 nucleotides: TGTGCCAGCAGCTTGGCGGGGGCCCAGTTCTTC.

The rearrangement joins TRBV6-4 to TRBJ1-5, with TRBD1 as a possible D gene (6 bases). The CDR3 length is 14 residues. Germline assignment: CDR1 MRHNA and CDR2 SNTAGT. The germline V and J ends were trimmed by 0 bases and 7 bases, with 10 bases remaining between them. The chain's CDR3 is CASSDSGGDQPQHF. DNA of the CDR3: TGTGCCAGCAGTGACTCAGGGGGGGACCAGCCCCAGCATTTT.

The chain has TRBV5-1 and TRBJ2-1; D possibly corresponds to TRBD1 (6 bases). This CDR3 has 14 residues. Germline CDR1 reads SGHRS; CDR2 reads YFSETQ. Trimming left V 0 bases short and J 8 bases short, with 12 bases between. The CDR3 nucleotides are TGCGCCAGCAGCTTGGTTGGGGGCACTTATGAGCAGTTCTTC. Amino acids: CASSLVGGTYEQFF.

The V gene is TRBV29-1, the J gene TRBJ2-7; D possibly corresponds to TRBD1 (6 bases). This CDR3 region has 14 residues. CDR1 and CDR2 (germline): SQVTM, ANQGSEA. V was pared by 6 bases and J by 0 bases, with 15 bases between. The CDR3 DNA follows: TGCAGCGTAACGACAGGAGGCAACTCCTACGAGCAGTACTTC. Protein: CSVTTGGNSYEQYF.

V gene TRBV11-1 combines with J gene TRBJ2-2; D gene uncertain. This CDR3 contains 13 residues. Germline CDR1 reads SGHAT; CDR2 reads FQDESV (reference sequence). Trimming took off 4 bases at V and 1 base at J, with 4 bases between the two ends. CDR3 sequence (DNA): TGTGCCAGCAGCTGGCTGAACACCGGGGAGCTGTTTTTT. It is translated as CASSWLNTGELFF.

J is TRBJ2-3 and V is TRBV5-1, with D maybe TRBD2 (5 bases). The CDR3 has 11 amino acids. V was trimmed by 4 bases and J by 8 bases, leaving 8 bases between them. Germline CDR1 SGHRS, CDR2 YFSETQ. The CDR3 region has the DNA TGCGCCAGCAGCCTAGAGGGTACGCAGTATTTT. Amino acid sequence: CASSLEGTQYF.